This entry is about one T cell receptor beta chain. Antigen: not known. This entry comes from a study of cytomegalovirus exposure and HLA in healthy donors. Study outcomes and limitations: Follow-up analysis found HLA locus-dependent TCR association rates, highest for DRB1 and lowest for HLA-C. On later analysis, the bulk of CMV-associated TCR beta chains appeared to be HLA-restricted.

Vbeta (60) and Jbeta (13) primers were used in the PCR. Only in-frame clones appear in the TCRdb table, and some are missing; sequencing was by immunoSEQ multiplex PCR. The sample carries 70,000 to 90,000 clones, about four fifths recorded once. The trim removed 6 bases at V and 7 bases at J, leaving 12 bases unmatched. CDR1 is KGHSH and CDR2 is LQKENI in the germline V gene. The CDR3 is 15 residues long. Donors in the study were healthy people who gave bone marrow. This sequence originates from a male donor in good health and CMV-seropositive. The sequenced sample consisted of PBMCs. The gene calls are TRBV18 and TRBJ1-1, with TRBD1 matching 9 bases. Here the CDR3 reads CASSRNNRGQNEAFF. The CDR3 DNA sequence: TGTGCCAGCTCGCGGAATAACAGGGGGCAAAATGAAGCTTTCTTT.